This TCR beta chain was identified during a study of blood T cell dynamics during melanoma immunotherapy. Overall study results and limits: PBMC repertoires of eventual disease-control patients split at W3 into clonality or diversity gains.

As to time point: week 3, after first cycle of checkpoint inhibitor. The repertoire was sequenced with immunoSEQ multiplex PCR; TCRdb's copy has only in-frame clones and lacks some. Of 25,000 to 30,000 clones listed, approximately 88% are singletons. This clone has only one observation. Its cognate antigen is unknown. V was shortened by 5 bases and J by 2 bases, with 9 bases between the two germline ends. Per the germline V gene, CDR1 is SGHAT and CDR2 is FQNNGV. The CDR3 covers 13 residues. The J gene is TRBJ2-5, the V gene TRBV11-2; a weak D match, TRBD1 (6 bases). The sample consisted of blood, taken from a patient treated with checkpoint blockade. This clonotype was obtained from a human donor with melanoma. The CDR3 protein is CASSKGQQETQYF. The DNA for the CDR3 is TGTGCCAGCAGCAAAGGACAGCAAGAGACCCAGTACTTC.